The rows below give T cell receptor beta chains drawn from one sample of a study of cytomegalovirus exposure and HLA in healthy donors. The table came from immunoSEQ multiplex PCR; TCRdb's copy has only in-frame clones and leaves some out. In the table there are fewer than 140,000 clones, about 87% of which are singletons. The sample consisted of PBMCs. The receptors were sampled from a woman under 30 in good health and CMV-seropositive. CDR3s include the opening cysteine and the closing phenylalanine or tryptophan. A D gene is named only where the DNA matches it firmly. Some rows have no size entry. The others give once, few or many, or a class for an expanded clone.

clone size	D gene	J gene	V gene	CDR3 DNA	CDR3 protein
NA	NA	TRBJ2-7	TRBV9	TGTGCCAGCAGCGACAGCTCCTACGAGCAGTACTTC	CASSDSSYEQYF
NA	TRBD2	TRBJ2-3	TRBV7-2	TGTGCCAGCAGCTCACTAGCGATCGCAGATACGCAGTATTTT	CASSSLAIADTQYF
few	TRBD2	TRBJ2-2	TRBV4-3	TGCGCCAGCGCGGCTAGCGGAGATACGAACACCGGGGAGCTGTTTTTT	CASAASGDTNTGELFF
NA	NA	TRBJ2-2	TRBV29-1	TGCAGCGTTGAAGACCCAGGGGCCGGAACCGGGGAGCTGTTTTTT	CSVEDPGAGTGELFF
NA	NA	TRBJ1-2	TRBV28	TGTGCCAGCAGTTTAACGGTCTTCAGGGTGCAAGGCTACACCTTC	CASSLTVFRVQGYTF
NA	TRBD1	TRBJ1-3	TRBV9	TGTGCCAGCAGCTCTACGACAGGGACACCCGGAAACACCATATATTTT	CASSSTTGTPGNTIYF
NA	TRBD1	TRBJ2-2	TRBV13	TGTGCCAGCAGCTCCAGGGGGCGCGCCGGGGAGCTGTTTTTT	CASSSRGRAGELFF
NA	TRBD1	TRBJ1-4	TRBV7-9	TGTGCCAGCAGCTGGCCGGGACAGGGTACGATGTTTTTT	CASSWPGQGTMFF
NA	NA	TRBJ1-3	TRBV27	TGTGCCAGCAGTTTAAGGAGCTCTGGAAACACCATATATTTT	CASSLRSSGNTIYF
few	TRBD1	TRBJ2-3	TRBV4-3	TGCGCCAGCAGCCCGGGGACAGGGCCCGATACGCAGTATTTT	CASSPGTGPDTQYF
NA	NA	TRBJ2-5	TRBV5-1	TGCGCCAGCAGCTGGGGGCAGGTCCATCAAGAGACCCAGTACTTC	CASSWGQVHQETQYF
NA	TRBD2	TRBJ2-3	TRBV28	TGTGCCAGCAGTTCAGGACTAGCGGGGATATCTGATACGCAGTATTTT	CASSSGLAGISDTQYF
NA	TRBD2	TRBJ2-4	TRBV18	TGTGCCAGCTCCGACCGGCGGGGGGTACCCAAAAACATTCAGTACTTC	CASSDRRGVPKNIQYF
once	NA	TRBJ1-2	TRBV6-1	TGTGCCAGCAGAAAAGGGAGGCAGCGTGGCTACACCTTC	CASRKGRQRGYTF
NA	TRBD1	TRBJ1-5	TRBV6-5	TGTGCCAGCAGGGATGGACAGGGTAGACAGCCCCAGCATTTT	CASRDGQGRQPQHF
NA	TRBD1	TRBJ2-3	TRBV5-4	TGTGCCAGCAGCTTAGGACAGGGAGCTGGAACAGATACGCAGTATTTT	CASSLGQGAGTDTQYF
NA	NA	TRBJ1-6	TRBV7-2	TGTGCCAGCAGCGTAGGTGGGGGCGCTTCACCCCTCCACTTT	CASSVGGGASPLHF
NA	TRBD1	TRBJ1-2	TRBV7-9	TGTGCCAGCAGCCGTACAGGGGTTCACGACTATGGCTACACCTTC	CASSRTGVHDYGYTF
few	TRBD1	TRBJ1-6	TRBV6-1	TGTGCCAGCAGTGAGCCACAGGGGGCCAATTCACCCCTCCACTTT	CASSEPQGANSPLHF
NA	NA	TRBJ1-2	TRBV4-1	TGCGCCAGCAGCCCCGGTGACAGGAACTATGGCTACACCTTC	CASSPGDRNYGYTF
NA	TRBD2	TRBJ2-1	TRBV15	TGTGCCACCAGCATCGGGGGGGCCGGGAATGAGCAGTTCTTC	CATSIGGAGNEQFF
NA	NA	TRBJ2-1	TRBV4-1	TGCGCCAGCAGCCAACCGGGGTCGTGGCGGCAGTTCTTC	CASSQPGSWRQFF
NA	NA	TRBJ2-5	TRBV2	TGTGCCAGCAGTGGGGCCGGGGGGCGGGAGACCCAGTACTTC	CASSGAGGRETQYF
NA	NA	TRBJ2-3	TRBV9	TGTGCCAGCAGCGTAGAGTCACAGGGCACAGATACGCAGTATTTT	CASSVESQGTDTQYF
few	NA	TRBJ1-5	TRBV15	TGTGCCACCAGCAGAGATCGGGGATCTGGGCAGCCCCAGCATTTT	CATSRDRGSGQPQHF
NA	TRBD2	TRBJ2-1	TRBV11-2	TGTGCCAGCAGAGTCACTAGCGGGGGGGCTGAGCAGTTCTTC	CASRVTSGGAEQFF
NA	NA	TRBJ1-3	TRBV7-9	TGTGCCAGCAGCTGGACTAGTTTTCCCGGAAACACCATATATTTT	CASSWTSFPGNTIYF
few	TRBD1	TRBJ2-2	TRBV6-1	TGTGCCAGCAGGGGACAGGGCACCGGGGAGCTGTTTTTT	CASRGQGTGELFF
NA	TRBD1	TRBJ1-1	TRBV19	TGTGCCAGTAGCACAACCAGGGGGCGGACTGAAGCTTTCTTT	CASSTTRGRTEAFF
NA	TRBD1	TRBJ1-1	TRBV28	TGTGCCAGCAGTTCGGACAGGGGCATGAACACTGAAGCTTTCTTT	CASSSDRGMNTEAFF
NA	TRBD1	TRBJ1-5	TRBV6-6	TGTGCCAGCAGATCGACAGGGGGCCTTGATCAGCCCCAGCATTTT	CASRSTGGLDQPQHF
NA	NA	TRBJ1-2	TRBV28	TGTGCCAGCAGTCGACAGTTCGGGGGCTACACCTTC	CASSRQFGGYTF
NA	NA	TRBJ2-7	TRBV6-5	TGTGCCAGCAGGGCCCCCGGGGAAGTCTGGTACGAGCAGTACTTC	CASRAPGEVWYEQYF
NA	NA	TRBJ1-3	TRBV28	TGTGCCAGCACTCTCCCCCAGCGGGGGGGAAACACCATATATTTT	CASTLPQRGGNTIYF
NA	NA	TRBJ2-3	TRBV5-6	TGTGCCAGCAGCTTGGAGGGTTGGGGGGGCACAGATACGCAGTATTTT	CASSLEGWGGTDTQYF
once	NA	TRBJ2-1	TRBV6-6	TGTGCCAGCAAAGGCCCAGGCGGGAATGAGCAGTTCTTC	CASKGPGGNEQFF
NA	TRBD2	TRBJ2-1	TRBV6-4	TGTGCCAGCAGTCTTCGGGGGGGCCCCTACAATGAGCAGTTCTTC	CASSLRGGPYNEQFF
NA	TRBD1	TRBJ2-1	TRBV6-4	TGTGCCAGCAGTGAAGGGGACAGGGGCGAGCAGTTCTTC	CASSEGDRGEQFF
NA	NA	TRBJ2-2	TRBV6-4	TGTGCCAGCAGTGACTCGGCTGACACCGGGGAGCTGTTTTTT	CASSDSADTGELFF
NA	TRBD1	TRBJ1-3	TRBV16	TGTGCCAGCAGCCAGTCGACAGGGAGCTCTGGAAACACCATATATTTT	CASSQSTGSSGNTIYF
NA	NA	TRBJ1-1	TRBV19	TGTGCCAGTAGCCTCGGGGGTAGAGCTTTCTTT	CASSLGGRAFF
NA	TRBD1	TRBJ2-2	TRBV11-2	TGTGCCAGCAGCCGAGGGCGGGGACAGGGGGCGCCTTACGGGGAGCTGTTTTTT	CASSRGRGQGAPYGELFF
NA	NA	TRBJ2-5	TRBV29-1	TGCAGCGTTGTTACGGGGGCCCAGTACTTC	CSVVTGAQYF
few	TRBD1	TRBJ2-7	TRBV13	TGTGCCAGCAGCGCGCCGGGACAGGGTGTTCTCGAGCAGTACTTC	CASSAPGQGVLEQYF
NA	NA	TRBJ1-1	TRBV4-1	TGCGCCAGCAGCCACCCCAAAGGGGGCACTGAAGCTTTCTTT	CASSHPKGGTEAFF
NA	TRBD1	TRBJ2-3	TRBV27	TGTGCCAGCAGTCCGGGACAGGGGGGAAGGGGAGATACGCAGTATTTT	CASSPGQGGRGDTQYF
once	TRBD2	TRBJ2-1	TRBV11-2	TGTGCCAGCAGCTTAAACGGGGGGGTCTACAATGAGCAGTTCTTC	CASSLNGGVYNEQFF
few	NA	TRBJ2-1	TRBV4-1	TGCGCCAGCAGCCAAGGGGGGCCCTACAATGAGCAGTTCTTC	CASSQGGPYNEQFF
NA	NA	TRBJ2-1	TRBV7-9	TGTGCCAGCAGCTCCTTACTAGGTAATGAGCAGTTCTTC	CASSSLLGNEQFF
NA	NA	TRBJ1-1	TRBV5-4	TGTGCCAGCAGCGTTGCGTCAGGGATGGACACTGAAGCTTTCTTT	CASSVASGMDTEAFF
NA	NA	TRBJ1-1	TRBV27	TGTGCCAGCAGTCGGGCAGCGGGCACTGAAGCTTTCTTT	CASSRAAGTEAFF
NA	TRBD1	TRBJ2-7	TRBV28	TGTGCCAGCTCATTCCAGGGGGCCTCCGAGCAGTACTTC	CASSFQGASEQYF
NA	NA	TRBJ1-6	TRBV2	TGTGCCAGCAGTAGTGACAGGAATTCACCCCTCCACTTT	CASSSDRNSPLHF
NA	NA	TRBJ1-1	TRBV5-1	TGCGCCAGCAGCAGATACGGAAAGGACACCTTCAACACTGAAGCTTTCTTT	CASSRYGKDTFNTEAFF
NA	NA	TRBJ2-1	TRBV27	TGTGCCAGCAGCCCGGGAGTCAGGGTTTACAATGAGCAGTTCTTC	CASSPGVRVYNEQFF
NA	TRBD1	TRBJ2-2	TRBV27	TGTGCCAGCAGAACCAAGACAGGGTCCTTGAACACCGGGGAGCTGTTTTTT	CASRTKTGSLNTGELFF
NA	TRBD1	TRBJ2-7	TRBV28	TGTGCCAGCAGTTTCCCCCGACAGGGCACCTACGAGCAGTACTTC	CASSFPRQGTYEQYF
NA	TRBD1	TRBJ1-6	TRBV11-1	TGTGCCAGCAGCGGGACAGGGGGCAATTCACCCCTCCACTTT	CASSGTGGNSPLHF
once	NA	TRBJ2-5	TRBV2	TGTGCCAGCCTCCCCAGCGGGTTACAAGAGACCCAGTACTTC	CASLPSGLQETQYF
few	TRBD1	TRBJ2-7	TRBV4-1	TGCGCCAGCAGCCAAGCACAGGGGGTGTATGAGCAGTACTTC	CASSQAQGVYEQYF